The present T cell receptor (delta chain) was sequenced within a study of Vδ1+ human thymocytes (dated by TCRdb to the late 2010s). For the study in its entirety: The study characterised mRNA-level TRG and TRD CDR3 repertoires of highly purified Vdelta1+ thymocytes from young children as a data resource. The multiplex-based CDR3 amplicon strategy had previously been validated against 5'RACE-based CDR3 amplicon generation methods. What the research found in general, with its limitations: In contrast to oligoclonal peripheral blood repertoires, thymic TRG and TRD repertoires appeared to be highly polyclonal with Gaussian CDR3 length distributions. Many TRG clonotypes were shared between donors (up to about 7x10^3), whereas TRD repertoires were essentially private (max 116 shared). The authors advised highly purified populations and single-cell validation, since unexpected Vdelta2 sequences could cause misinterpretation of bulk repertoire data. Because no clustering by age or sex was seen, donors were not stratified by age or sex in the analyses. Despite high sort purity, about 19% of thymic TRD sequences were Vdelta2 (and few Vdelta3), unlike peripheral blood Vdelta1+ controls.

Thymic samples were depleted of alphabeta T cells, then CD3+ TCRVdelta1+ TCRVdelta2- thymocytes were FACS-sorted. The purity of the sorted Vdelta1+ thymocytes fell between roughly 97% and 99.6%. The thymic specimens were obtained from several paediatric patients, aged about 5 days to 15 months, who were having corrective cardiac surgery. Thymic tissue was dispersed and mononuclear cells isolated on a Histopaque-1077 density gradient. For staining, the antibodies used were anti-TCRVdelta1 clone TS8.2, anti-TCRVdelta2 clone B6, anti-CD3 clone HIT3a and anti-TCRalphabeta clone IP26. CDR1 and CDR2 are read off the germline V gene as TSWWSYY and QGS. Clipping removes 2 bases from V and 0 bases from J, with 12 as the unmatched junction base count. Measured from the cysteine to the phenylalanine, the CDR3 is 19 residues long. Only CDR3 DNA remains: 57 bases, in frame from the first base. As for this clone: Its antigen is unknown. Base qualities are not provided; no much larger clone lies one nucleotide away.

RNA extraction was performed with the RNeasy mini kit, and reverse transcription was done with Superscript III. CDR3 amplicons were produced by multiplex PCR using pooled V-gene forward primers and a constant-region reverse primer with Illumina adaptor overhangs. Amplicons were gel-purified, then indexed with Nextera index primers over approximately 8 extra PCR cycles and purified with AMPure XP beads. The libraries were sequenced on an Illumina MiSeq using paired-end 250 bp reads, dual indexing and a 20% PhiX spike-in. Per the source publication's procedure: Read quality was checked with FastQC, and TRG read pairs were merged using ea-utils fastq-join. IMGT/HighV-QUEST was used to annotate the sequences, only productive sequences with an unambiguous V-gene assignment were kept, and clonotypes were defined as sequences sharing an identical CDR3 sequence. Downstream analysis used VDJtools 1.1.1, tcR 2.2.3, Treemap and vegan Shannon diversity in R 3.4.4. TCRdb called clones anew from the public reads via CATT; matching DNA rows were later pooled. The V and J calls follow TCRdb's processing rather than the paper's. The sample table contains around 60,000 delta-chain clones; only one count was recorded for over 13% of them. Around 0.37% of the sample belongs to the ten largest clones.

The rearranged chain carries TRDV1 and TRDJ1, with 10 middle bases fitting TRDD3. The origin of this receptor is a girl under three years old who had congenital heart surgery. The sequencing sample was made of Vdelta1+ gamma-delta thymocytes from the thymus. Taken with the paper, the label for cell subset or site translates to: FACS-sorted CD3+ TCRalphabeta- TCRVdelta1+ TCRVdelta2- thymocytes. In nucleotide form, the sequence is TGTGCTCTTGGGGAAATCCCACTGGGGGATCTTCGGTACACCGATAAACTCATCTTT. It is translated as CALGEIPLGDLRYTDKLIF.